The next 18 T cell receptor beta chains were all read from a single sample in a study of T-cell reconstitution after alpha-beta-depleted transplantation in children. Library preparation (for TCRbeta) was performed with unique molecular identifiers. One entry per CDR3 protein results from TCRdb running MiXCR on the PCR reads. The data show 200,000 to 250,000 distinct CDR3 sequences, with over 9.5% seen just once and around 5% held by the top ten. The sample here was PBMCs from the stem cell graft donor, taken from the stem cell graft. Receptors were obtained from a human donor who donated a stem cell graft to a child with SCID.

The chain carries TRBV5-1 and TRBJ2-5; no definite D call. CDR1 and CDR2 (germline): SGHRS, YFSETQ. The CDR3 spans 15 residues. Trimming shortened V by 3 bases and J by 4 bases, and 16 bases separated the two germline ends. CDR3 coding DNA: TGCGCCAGCAGCTCATGGACCGGGTCTGGAGAGACCCAGTACTTC. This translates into CASSSWTGSGETQYF.

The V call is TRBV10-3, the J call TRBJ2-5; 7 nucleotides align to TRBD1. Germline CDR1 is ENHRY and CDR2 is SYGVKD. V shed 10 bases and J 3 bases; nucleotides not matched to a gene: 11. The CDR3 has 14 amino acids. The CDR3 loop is CATSQAGTEETQYF. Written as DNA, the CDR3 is TGTGCCACCTCCCAGGCCGGGACAGAAGAGACCCAGTACTTC.

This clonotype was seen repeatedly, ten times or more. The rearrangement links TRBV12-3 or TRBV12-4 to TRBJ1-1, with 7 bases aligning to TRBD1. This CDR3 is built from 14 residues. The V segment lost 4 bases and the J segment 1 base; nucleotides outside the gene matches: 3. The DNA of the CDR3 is TGTGCCAGCAGTTGGAGGGGGCGGAACACTGAAGCTTTCTTT. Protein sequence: CASSWRGRNTEAFF.

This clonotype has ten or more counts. The CDR3 sequence: CASSPEEGLLGSYEQYF. CDR3 nucleotide sequence: TGTGCCAGCAGCCCGGAGGAGGGCCTGTTGGGTTCCTACGAGCAGTACTTC. The rearrangement links TRBV12-3 or TRBV12-4 to TRBJ2-7; weak D call: TRBD2 (6 bases). This CDR3 spans 17 amino acids. The V end lost 6 bases, the J end lost 1 base, and 22 bases lay between the germline ends.

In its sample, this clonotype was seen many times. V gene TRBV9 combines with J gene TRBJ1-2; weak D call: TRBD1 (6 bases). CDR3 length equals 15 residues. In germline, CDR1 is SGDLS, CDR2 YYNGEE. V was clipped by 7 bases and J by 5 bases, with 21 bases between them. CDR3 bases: TGTGCCAGCGGCAGGGACATTACGCCTGATTATGGCTACACCTTC. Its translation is CASGRDITPDYGYTF.

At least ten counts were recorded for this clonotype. This chain's CDR3 is CSARDRVGGTEAFF. The CDR3 bases are TGCAGTGCTAGAGACAGGGTGGGGGGCACTGAAGCTTTCTTT. The rearrangement uses TRBV20-1 and TRBJ1-1; possible D gene TRBD1, 5 bases. The CDR3 covers 14 residues. Germline V gives CDR1 DFQATT, CDR2 SNEGSKA (reference sequence). V was trimmed by 0 bases and J by 4 bases, leaving 12 bases between them.

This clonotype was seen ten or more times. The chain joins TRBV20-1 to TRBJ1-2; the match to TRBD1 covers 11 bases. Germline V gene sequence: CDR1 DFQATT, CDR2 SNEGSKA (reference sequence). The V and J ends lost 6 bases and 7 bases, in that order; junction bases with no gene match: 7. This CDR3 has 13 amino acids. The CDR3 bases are TGCAGTGCGAGGACAGGGGGCGCGGGTGGCTACACCTTC. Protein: CSARTGGAGGYTF.

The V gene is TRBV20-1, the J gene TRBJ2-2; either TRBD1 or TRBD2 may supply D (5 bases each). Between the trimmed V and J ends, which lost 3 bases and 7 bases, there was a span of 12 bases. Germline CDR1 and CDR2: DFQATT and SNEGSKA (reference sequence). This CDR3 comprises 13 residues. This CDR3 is CSASRDANGELFF. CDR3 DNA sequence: TGCAGTGCTAGTAGGGACGCCAACGGGGAGCTGTTTTTT.

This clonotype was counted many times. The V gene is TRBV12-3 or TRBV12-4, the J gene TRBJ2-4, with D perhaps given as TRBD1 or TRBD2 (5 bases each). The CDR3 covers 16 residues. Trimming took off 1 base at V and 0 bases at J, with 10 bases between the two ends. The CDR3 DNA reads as TGTGCCAGCAGTTTAGGGGGACCCCCAGCCAAAAACATTCAGTACTTC. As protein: CASSLGGPPAKNIQYF.

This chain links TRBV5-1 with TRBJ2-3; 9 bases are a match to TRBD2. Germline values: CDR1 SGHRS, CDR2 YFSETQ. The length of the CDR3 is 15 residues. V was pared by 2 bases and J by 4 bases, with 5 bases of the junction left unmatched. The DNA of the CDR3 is TGCGCCAGCAGCTTTTTAGCGGGGGCGGCAGATACGCAGTATTTT. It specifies CASSFLAGAADTQYF.

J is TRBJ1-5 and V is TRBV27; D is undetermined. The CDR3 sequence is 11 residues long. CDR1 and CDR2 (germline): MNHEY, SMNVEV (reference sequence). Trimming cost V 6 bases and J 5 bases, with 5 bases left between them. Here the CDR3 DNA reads TGTGCCAGCAGCCCCCATCAGCCCCAGCATTTT. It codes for CASSPHQPQHF.

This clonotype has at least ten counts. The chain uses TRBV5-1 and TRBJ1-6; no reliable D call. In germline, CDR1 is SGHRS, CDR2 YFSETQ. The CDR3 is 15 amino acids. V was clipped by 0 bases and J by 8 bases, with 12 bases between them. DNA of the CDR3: TGCGCCAGCAGCTTGGAACAGTACGGCGATTCACCCCTCCACTTT. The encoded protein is CASSLEQYGDSPLHF.

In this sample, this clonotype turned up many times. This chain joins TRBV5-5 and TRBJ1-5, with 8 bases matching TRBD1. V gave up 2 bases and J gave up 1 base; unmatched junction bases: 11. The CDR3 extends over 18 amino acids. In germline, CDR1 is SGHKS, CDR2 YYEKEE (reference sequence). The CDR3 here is CASSFMVQGVRSNQPQHF. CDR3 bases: TGTGCCAGCAGCTTTATGGTACAGGGGGTTAGGAGCAATCAGCCCCAGCATTTT.

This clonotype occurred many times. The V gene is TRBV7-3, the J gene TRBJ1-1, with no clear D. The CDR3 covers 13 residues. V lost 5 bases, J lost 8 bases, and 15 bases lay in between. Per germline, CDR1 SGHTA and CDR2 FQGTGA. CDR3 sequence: CASSADGGKEAFF. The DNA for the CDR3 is TGTGCCAGCAGCGCCGACGGCGGGAAGGAAGCTTTCTTT.

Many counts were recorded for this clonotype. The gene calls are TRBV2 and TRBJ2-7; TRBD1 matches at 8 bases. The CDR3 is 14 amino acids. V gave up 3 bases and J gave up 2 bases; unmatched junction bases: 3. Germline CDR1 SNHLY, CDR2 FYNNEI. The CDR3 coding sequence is TGTGCCAGCAGTGATCAGGGGGCGACCTACGAGCAGTACTTC. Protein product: CASSDQGATYEQYF. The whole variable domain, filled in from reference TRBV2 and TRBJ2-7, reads EPEVTQTPSHQVTQMGQEVILRCVPISNHLYFYWYRQILGQKVEFLVSFYNNEISEKSEIFDDQFSVERPDGSNFTLKIRSTKLEDSAMYFCASSDQGATYEQYFGPGTRLTVT.

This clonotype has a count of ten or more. CDR3 sequence reads: CASSQDMGNEQYF. In DNA, the CDR3 is TGTGCCAGCAGCCAAGATATGGGAAACGAGCAGTACTTC. V and J are TRBV3-1 and TRBJ2-7; D not certain. Germline V gene sequence: CDR1 LGHDT, CDR2 YNNKEL (reference sequence). Trimming shortened V by 0 bases and J by 5 bases, and 8 bases separated the two germline ends. The CDR3 is 13 residues long.

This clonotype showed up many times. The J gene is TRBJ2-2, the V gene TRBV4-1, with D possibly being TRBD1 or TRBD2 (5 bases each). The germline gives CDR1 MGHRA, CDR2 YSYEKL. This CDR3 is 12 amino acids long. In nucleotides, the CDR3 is TGCGCTACTACCGAGGGGACCGGGGAGCTGTTTTTT. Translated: CATTEGTGELFF.

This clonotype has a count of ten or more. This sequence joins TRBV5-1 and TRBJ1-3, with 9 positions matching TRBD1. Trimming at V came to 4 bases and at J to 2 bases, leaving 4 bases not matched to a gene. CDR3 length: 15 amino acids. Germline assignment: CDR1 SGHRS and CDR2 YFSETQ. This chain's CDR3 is CASSRDRAPGNTIYF. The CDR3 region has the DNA TGCGCCAGCAGCCGGGACAGGGCGCCTGGAAACACCATATATTTT. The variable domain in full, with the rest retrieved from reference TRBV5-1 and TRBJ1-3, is KAGVTQTPRYLIKTRGQQVTLSCSPISGHRSVSWYQQTPGQGLQFLFEYFSETQRNKGNFPGRFSGRQFSNSRSEMNVSTLELGDSALYLCASSRDRAPGNTIYFGEGSWLTVV.